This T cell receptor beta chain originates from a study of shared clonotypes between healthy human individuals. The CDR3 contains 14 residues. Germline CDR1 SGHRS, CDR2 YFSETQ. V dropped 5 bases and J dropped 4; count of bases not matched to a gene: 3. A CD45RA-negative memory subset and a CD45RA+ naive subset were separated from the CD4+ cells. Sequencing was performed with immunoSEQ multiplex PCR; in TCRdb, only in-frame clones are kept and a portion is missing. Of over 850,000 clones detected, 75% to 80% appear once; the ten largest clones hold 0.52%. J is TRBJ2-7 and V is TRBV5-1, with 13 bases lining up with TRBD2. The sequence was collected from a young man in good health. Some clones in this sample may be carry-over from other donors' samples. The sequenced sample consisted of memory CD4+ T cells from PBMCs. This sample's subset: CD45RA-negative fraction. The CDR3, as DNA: TGCGCCAGCAGTGGGACTAGCGGGGTATACGAGCAGTACTTC. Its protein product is CASSGTSGVYEQYF.